What follows is one T cell receptor beta chain and its context. What it binds is not known. This entry comes from a study of shared clonotypes between healthy human individuals. CD8 cells regarded as naive lacked CD45RO, were positively chosen for CCR7, and omitted terminally differentiated effector memory CD45RA+ cells. Study conclusions and caveats: The naive CD4 repertoires of a handful of donors were compared, and about 5% of clonotypes were shared. Depth was large, yet rarefaction showed that sorted-subset sequencing was incomplete.

Template for every sorted-subset replicate PCR totaled roughly 200 ng DNA, 25,000 to 35,000 T cell genomes. The protocol was immunoSEQ multiplex PCR, while the TCRdb copy is restricted to in-frame clones and leaves out a portion. The sample has hundreds of thousands of clones; over 90% are singletons. Sequencing was performed on naive CD8+ T cells sorted from blood. The sequence was obtained from a young man in good health.

CDR3 sequence: CASSVTSGGASYNEQFF. DNA of the CDR3: TGTGCCAGCAGCGTTACTAGCGGGGGTGCCTCCTACAATGAGCAGTTCTTC. This chain joins TRBV9 and TRBJ2-1, with TRBD2 matching over 11 bases. This CDR3 has 17 residues. Germline CDR1 reads SGDLS; CDR2 reads YYNGEE. V lost 2 bases and J lost 0; bases outside the gene matches: 4.